The next 19 T cell receptor beta chains were all read from a single sample in a study of CD8 T cells in Susac syndrome. After extraction with the RNeasy kit, roughly 0.5 to 1 ug of the RNA was reverse transcribed using random hexamers. TCRdb passed the immunoSEQ multiplex PCR reads through MiXCR, listing each CDR3 protein once. The sample records about 110,000 distinct CDR3 sequences, about 95% being singletons. Sequencing was carried out using CD4+ T cells from PBMCs. The source is a human donor in good health.

This chain links TRBV10-3 with TRBJ2-7, with 9 bases aligning to TRBD1. Germline assignment: CDR1 ENHRY and CDR2 SYGVKD. The CDR3 has 14 residues. J lost 2 bases, V lost 7 bases, and 6 bases had no gene match. The CDR3 region is CAITPGTGTYEQYF. The CDR3 bases are TGTGCCATCACTCCCGGGACAGGGACCTACGAGCAGTACTTC.

The chain carries TRBV20-1 and TRBJ1-6, with D maybe TRBD1 (6 bases). The CDR3 contains 17 residues. V shed 0 bases and J shed 5 bases, with 17 bases lying between them. CDR1 DFQATT and CDR2 SNEGSKA come from the germline V gene (reference sequence). CDR3 in amino acids: CSAREVTPGANNSPLHF. For the CDR3, the DNA is TGCAGTGCTAGAGAAGTTACGCCAGGGGCCAATAATTCACCCCTCCACTTT.

The chain recombines TRBV12-3 or TRBV12-4 with TRBJ2-2; D possibly corresponds to TRBD1 (5 bases). The CDR3 totals 17 residues. Trimming took 1 base from V and 3 from J, leaving 15 bases between them. DNA for the CDR3: TGTGCCAGCAGTTTAGGGTCCAGGGCGATGGACACCGGGGAGCTGTTTTTT. Amino acid sequence: CASSLGSRAMDTGELFF.

The rearrangement joins TRBV11-3 to TRBJ2-2; no definite D call. The germline V gene has CDR1 SGHNT and CDR2 YENEEA. The CDR3 consists of 15 residues. Trimming removed 8 bases at V and 3 bases at J, with 16 bases between. CDR3 in amino acids: CASSPGEKDTGELFF. The CDR3 DNA reads TGTGCCAGCTCCCCCGGCGAGAAAGACACCGGGGAGCTGTTTTTT.

The CDR3 nucleotides read TGTGCCAGCAGGGAAAGGACAGGGGATAGCTATGGCTACACCTTC. This gives the protein CASRERTGDSYGYTF. This chain joins TRBV2 and TRBJ1-2; TRBD1 aligns across 9 bases. The germline gives CDR1 SNHLY, CDR2 FYNNEI. Losses at the gene ends were 6 bases for V and 4 bases for J; bases not matched to a gene: 9. The CDR3 has 15 residues.

V usage is TRBV18 and J usage is TRBJ2-7, with TRBD1 as a possible D gene (6 bases). The CDR3 has 13 residues. The V gene lost 2 bases and the J gene lost 5 bases, with 10 bases spanning the gap. Germline assignment: CDR1 KGHSH and CDR2 LQKENI. CDR3 region: CASSPTGRDEQYF. DNA of the CDR3: TGTGCCAGCTCACCAACAGGGAGAGACGAGCAGTACTTC.

The sample holds one count of this clonotype. V and J are TRBV5-1 and TRBJ1-1, with D hard to call. The ends were cut back, 0 bases at V and 3 bases at J, with 12 bases in the middle. Germline V gene lookup returns CDR1 SGHRS and CDR2 YFSETQ. This CDR3 is 15 amino acids long. CDR3 DNA: TGCGCCAGCAGCTTGGATGTATTTGGGGACACTGAAGCTTTCTTT. It is translated as CASSLDVFGDTEAFF.

The J gene is TRBJ2-5, the V gene TRBV28; D unresolved. CDR1 is MDHEN and CDR2 is SYDVKM in the germline V gene. The CDR3 runs 15 residues. V lost 7 bases to trimming and J lost 1 base, with 16 bases between them. This CDR3 is CASTLSGGLQETQYF. CDR3 bases: TGTGCCAGCACCCTGAGTGGCGGTCTCCAAGAGACCCAGTACTTC.

This rearrangement joins TRBV6-5 to TRBJ2-5, with 11 nucleotides matching TRBD2. The germline CDR1 and CDR2 sequences are MNHEY and SVGAGI. The CDR3 is 16 residues long. Trimming cost V 2 bases and J 5 bases; bases outside gene matches: 7. Here the CDR3 reads CASSYHQTSGMETQYF. The CDR3 DNA is TGTGCCAGCAGTTACCATCAGACTAGCGGGATGGAGACCCAGTACTTC.

The chain recombines TRBV7-2 with TRBJ1-2; 7 bases fit TRBD1. From germline, CDR1 is SGHTA and CDR2 FQGNSA. CDR3 size: 15 residues. J was trimmed by 4 bases and V by 2 bases; bases with no gene match: 7. Here the CDR3 reads CASSLNGQATYGYTF. The CDR3 DNA reads as TGTGCCAGCAGCTTAAACGGACAGGCCACCTATGGCTACACCTTC. Filled out from reference TRBV7-2 and TRBJ1-2, the complete variable domain reads GAGVSQSPSNKVTEKGKDVELRCDPISGHTALYWYRQSLGQGLEFLIYFQGNSAPDKSGLPSDRFSAERTGGSVSTLTIQRTQQEDSAVYLCASSLNGQATYGYTFGSGTRLTVV.

This chain links TRBV7-8 with TRBJ2-7, with 7 bases matching TRBD1. CDR1 and CDR2 from the germline V gene are SGHVS and FQNEAQ. With 1 base clipped from V and 2 bases from J, the junction kept 8 bases outside the gene matches. CDR3 length: 16 residues. DNA for the CDR3: TGTGCCAGCAGCTTAGTCTTTCGGGACAGCACCTACGAGCAGTACTTC. Protein: CASSLVFRDSTYEQYF.

V and J are TRBV3-1 and TRBJ2-1, with D perhaps TRBD2 (5 bases). The V and J ends lost 4 bases and 6 bases respectively, with 13 bases between them. CDR3 length: 14 amino acids. From germline, CDR1 is LGHDT and CDR2 YNNKEL (reference sequence). CDR3 sequence: CASSRLASSNEQFF. CDR3 sequence (DNA): TGTGCCAGCAGCCGCCTCGCTAGCAGCAATGAGCAGTTCTTC.

The V and J genes are TRBV6-6 and TRBJ1-2, with 10 bases that match TRBD1. The V and J ends lost 6 bases and 7 bases, in that order; junction bases with no gene match: 8. The germline gives CDR1 MNHNY, CDR2 SVGAGI (reference sequence). This CDR3 spans 14 amino acids. The CDR3 region is CASSNDRGRGGYTF. CDR3 in DNA: TGTGCCAGCAGCAACGACAGGGGGCGCGGTGGCTACACCTTC.

The chain uses TRBV20-1 and TRBJ1-2; 7 nucleotides line up with TRBD1. The germline CDR1 and CDR2 sequences are DFQATT and SNEGSKA (reference sequence). V dropped 5 bases and J dropped 4; count of bases not matched to a gene: 13. This CDR3 region has 15 residues. The CDR3: CSAHHGQAFGYGYTF. CDR3 DNA: TGCAGTGCTCACCACGGACAGGCCTTTGGCTATGGCTACACCTTC.

The chain combines TRBV29-1 with TRBJ1-5; D gene ambiguous. Germline assignment: CDR1 SQVTM and CDR2 ANQGSEA. Deletions cut 6 bases from V and 0 bases from J, with 12 bases between. The CDR3 contains 14 residues. CDR3 sequence reads: CSVATEYSNQPQHF. The CDR3, as DNA: TGCAGCGTAGCTACAGAGTATAGCAATCAGCCCCAGCATTTT.

V is TRBV20-1 and J is TRBJ2-1; D is undetermined. This CDR3 comprises 13 residues. CDR1 is DFQATT, CDR2 SNEGSKA, per germline (reference sequence). V shed 3 bases and J shed 6 bases, with 12 bases lying between them. CDR3 sequence reads: CSASDSSLNEQFF. The CDR3 DNA reads TGCAGTGCTAGTGACTCCTCTCTCAATGAGCAGTTCTTC.

V gene TRBV2 combines with J gene TRBJ2-7, with a possible D match to TRBD1 (6 bases). The CDR3 consists of 12 residues. Deletions cut 7 bases from V and 3 bases from J, with 10 bases between. Germline CDR1 is SNHLY and CDR2 is FYNNEI. CDR3 protein: CASTGQFYEQYF. The DNA of the CDR3 is TGTGCCAGCACTGGACAGTTCTACGAGCAGTACTTC.

The chain has TRBV4-1 and TRBJ2-5, with 9 positions matching TRBD2. CDR1 and CDR2 (germline): MGHRA, YSYEKL. The V segment lost 2 bases and the J segment 4 bases; nucleotides outside the gene matches: 2. The CDR3 is made up of 14 amino acids. In DNA form, the CDR3 reads TGCGCCAGCAGCCAACCGACTAGCGGAGAGACCCAGTACTTC. Its protein is CASSQPTSGETQYF.

This clonotype was seen a handful of times. V and J are TRBV5-1 and TRBJ2-7; D is perhaps TRBD1 or TRBD2 (5 bases each). The CDR3 covers 14 residues. Germline V gene data show CDR1 as SGHRS and CDR2 as YFSETQ. Trimming removed 4 bases from V and 2 bases from J, with 13 bases in between. The CDR3 here is CASSPGTATYEQYF. The CDR3 coding sequence is TGCGCCAGCAGCCCCGGGACGGCTACCTACGAGCAGTACTTC.